This T cell receptor beta chain was obtained from a study of a mutant IDH1 vaccine in newly diagnosed glioma. Time point denoted: week 35, safety follow-up. Mutant IDH1 20-mer peptide, at 300 ug, made up each vaccine dose, with topical imiquimod. The study enrolled donors with new WHO grade 3 or 4 IDH1-mutant, ATRX-lost astrocytomas. V was cut by 1 base and J by 7 bases, with 10 bases left in between. Germline CDR1 and CDR2: SGHTA and FQGNSA. This CDR3 has 13 amino acids. Clones were sequenced by immunoSEQ multiplex PCR, and TCRdb holds only the in-frame ones, with some missing. The table lists about 74,000 clones, around nine tenths of them singletons, with about 2% in the top ten. In the case of this clone: The antigen remains unidentified.

This rearrangement joins TRBV7-2 to TRBJ1-1; D remains unclear. This clonotype was obtained from a man younger than 45 with glioma. Sequencing was performed on PBMCs, taken from a glioma patient whose treatment included an IDH1 peptide vaccine. The CDR3 nucleotides read TGTGCCAGCAGCTTAGGTGTAAGAGATGAAGCTTTCTTT. Protein product: CASSLGVRDEAFF.